Listed below are T cell receptor beta chains from one sample, sequenced in a study of OX40 agonist ivuxolimab in advanced cancers. Data came from immunoSEQ multiplex PCR; TCRdb stores just in-frame clones and leaves some out. This table holds 65,000 to 95,000 clones, around nine tenths found once. The sample consisted of CD4+ or CD8+ T cells sorted from blood, taken in a trial of the OX40 agonist ivuxolimab. These TCRs come from an adult with an advanced solid tumor such as melanoma, head and neck, liver or kidney cancer. Each CDR3 is given with its conserved first and last residue. The D gene is left open where the match is weak. Clone sizes are given selectively: once, few, many, or a class where the clone is expanded.

v_gene,j_gene,abundance,d_gene,CDR3nt,CDR3aa
TRBV9,TRBJ2-5,-,TRBD2,TGTGCCAGCAGCTCTCACAGCGGGGGGGCTTTGGAGACCCAGTACTTC,CASSSHSGGALETQYF
TRBV5-1,TRBJ2-1,once,-,TGCGCCAGCAGCTTGGCCCCAATCCCCCGGGATGAGCAGTTCTTC,CASSLAPIPRDEQFF
TRBV11-3,TRBJ2-5,once,-,TGTGCCAGCAGCTTGATGGCAAACTCAGAGACCCAGTACTTC,CASSLMANSETQYF
TRBV7-2,TRBJ2-7,-,-,TGTGCCAGCAGCTTAGGCGGCGTGTCCGAGCAGTACTTC,CASSLGGVSEQYF
TRBV5-1,TRBJ2-7,-,TRBD2,TGCGCCAGCAGCTTGGTCACTAGCGGGGGGAAGGGGTACGAGCAGTACTTC,CASSLVTSGGKGYEQYF
TRBV2,TRBJ2-4,-,TRBD1,TGTGCCAGCAGGGGGACAGGGGGCAAAAACATTCAGTACTTC,CASRGTGGKNIQYF
TRBV7-8,TRBJ2-7,-,TRBD2,TGTGCCAGCAGACCTCTAGCGGGAGCCTACGAGCAGTACTTC,CASRPLAGAYEQYF
TRBV7-9,TRBJ1-1,-,-,TGTGCCAGCAGTCTTAAACCGGGACAACCGAACACTGAAGCTTTCTTT,CASSLKPGQPNTEAFF
TRBV30,TRBJ2-7,-,-,TGTGCCTGGAGTGTACATCATTTCGTGACTGCAAGCGAGCAGTACTTC,CAWSVHHFVTASEQYF
TRBV28,TRBJ2-1,-,-,TGTGCCCGTCGGGACTCCAAAACGAGCTCCTACAATGAGCAGTTCTTC,CARRDSKTSSYNEQFF
TRBV29-1,TRBJ1-1,-,-,TGCAGCGTTGTTGGAGGCACCAGGGGTACTGAAGCTTTCTTT,CSVVGGTRGTEAFF
TRBV28,TRBJ2-7,-,TRBD2,TGTGCCAGCAGTAGGACTAGCGGGAGACAGCAGTACTTC,CASSRTSGRQQYF
TRBV5-4,TRBJ1-3,-,TRBD1,TGTGCCAGCAGCATACAGGGGCCTGCTGGAAACACCATATATTTT,CASSIQGPAGNTIYF